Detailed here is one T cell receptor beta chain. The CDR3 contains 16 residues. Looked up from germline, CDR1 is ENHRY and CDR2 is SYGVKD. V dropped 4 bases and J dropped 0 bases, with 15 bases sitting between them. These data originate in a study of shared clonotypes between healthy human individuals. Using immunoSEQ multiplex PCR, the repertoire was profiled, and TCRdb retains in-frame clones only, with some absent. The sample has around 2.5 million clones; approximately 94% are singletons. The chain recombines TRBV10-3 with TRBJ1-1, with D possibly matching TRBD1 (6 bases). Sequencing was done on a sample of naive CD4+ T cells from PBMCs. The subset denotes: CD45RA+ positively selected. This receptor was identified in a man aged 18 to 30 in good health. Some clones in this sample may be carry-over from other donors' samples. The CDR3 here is CAISVQGPGMNTEAFF. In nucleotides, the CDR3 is TGTGCCATCAGTGTACAGGGCCCTGGGATGAACACTGAAGCTTTCTTT.